These 3 T cell receptor beta chains were all obtained from the same sample, sequenced in a study of blood T cell repertoires in COVID-19. Only in-frame clones appear in the TCRdb table, and some are missing; sequencing was by immunoSEQ multiplex PCR. The sample lists under 300,000 clones; around four fifths were seen once. The material sequenced was peripheral blood. The receptors stem from a man in his thirties or forties who had recovered from COVID-19.

The chain combines TRBV5-6 with TRBJ2-3; the match to TRBD2 covers 9 bases. Germline-derived CDR1 and CDR2 are SGHDT and YYEEEE. The CDR3 covers 15 residues. V lost 0 bases, J lost 7 bases, and 6 bases stayed unmatched. The CDR3 region has the DNA TGTGCCAGCAGCTTGGCACCTAGCGGGGCTAATACGCAGTATTTT. Translation: CASSLAPSGANTQYF.

This clone was recorded only once. The chain combines TRBV6-5 with TRBJ2-3, with a weak D call TRBD2 (6 bases). V was shortened by 10 bases and J by 2 bases, with 16 bases between the two germline ends. Germline assignment: CDR1 MNHEY and CDR2 SVGAGI. This CDR3 has 14 residues. The CDR3 here is CAIARAGNTDTQYF. Here the CDR3 DNA reads TGTGCCATCGCCAGGGCGGGGAACACAGATACGCAGTATTTT.

The chain links TRBV18 to TRBJ1-2, with a tentative D call TRBD1 (6 bases). The CDR3 consists of 13 residues. Germline V lookup: CDR1 KGHSH, CDR2 LQKENI. V lost 1 base to trimming and J lost 5 bases, with 8 bases between them. The CDR3 coding sequence is TGTGCCAGCTCACCACGGACAGTTTATGGCTACACCTTC. It specifies CASSPRTVYGYTF.